Listed below are T cell receptor beta chains from one sample, sequenced in a study of tumor-infiltrating lymphocytes in localized non-small cell lung cancer. The table came from immunoSEQ multiplex PCR; TCRdb's copy has only in-frame clones and leaves some out. The data hold 15,000 to 20,000 clones, with more than 60% observed a single time. The sequenced sample was lung tumor tissue. These receptor sequences come from a human donor with non-small cell lung cancer. Each CDR3 is given with its conserved first and last residue. A D gene is named only where the DNA matches it firmly. Size tells how often a clone was seen (once, few, many) or the class of an expanded clone, and some rows leave it out.

j_gene | d_gene | abundance | v_gene | CDR3nt | CDR3aa
TRBJ1-4 | . | . | TRBV6-5 | TGTGCCAGCAGTACCTACAGGGACGGGGGCGAAAAACTGTTTTTT | CASSTYRDGGEKLFF
TRBJ2-3 | TRBD1 | . | TRBV7-9 | TGTGCCAGCAGCCGCCGCCTACCACAGGGGACAGATACGCAGTATTTT | CASSRRLPQGTDTQYF
TRBJ2-7 | TRBD1 | medium-sized | TRBV5-1 | TGCGCCAGCAGCTCGGGGACAGGGGGCAGATACGAGCAGTACTTC | CASSSGTGGRYEQYF
TRBJ2-5 | . | . | TRBV28 | TGTGCCAGCAGCTCTCCTCGGGGCGCCGGCTGGGGGACCCAGTACTTC | CASSSPRGAGWGTQYF
TRBJ2-5 | TRBD1 | . | TRBV5-6 | TGTGCCAGCGGGGACAGGGTAAAAGAGACCCAGTACTTC | CASGDRVKETQYF
TRBJ2-1 | . | . | TRBV5-4 | TGTGCCAGCAGCTTGGAGGGAGGCGTAGTTGGTGAGCAGTTCTTC | CASSLEGGVVGEQFF
TRBJ2-3 | . | . | TRBV7-3 | TGTGCCAGCAGCCCCGGACAAGTCACAGATACGCAGTATTTT | CASSPGQVTDTQYF
TRBJ1-2 | TRBD1 | . | TRBV4-1 | TGCGCCAGCAGCCAAGATCAGGCAGGGGGCTACTATGGCTACACCTTC | CASSQDQAGGYYGYTF
TRBJ2-5 | TRBD2 | . | TRBV7-2 | TGTGCCAGCTCGGCGGGAGGCCCTTTATTAGAGACCCAGTACTTC | CASSAGGPLLETQYF
TRBJ2-5 | TRBD2 | . | TRBV10-3 | TGTGCCATCAGTGAGCAGCGGGGGGGCTGGGAGACCCAGTACTTC | CAISEQRGGWETQYF
TRBJ2-2 | . | . | TRBV9 | TGTGCCAGCACAGGGGGAGGGTATGAGCGGGAGAACACCGGGGAGCTGTTTTTT | CASTGGGYERENTGELFF
TRBJ1-5 | . | few | TRBV19 | TGTGCCAGTAGTCCCCTCGGACAGTTACGCAATCAGCCCCAGCATTTT | CASSPLGQLRNQPQHF
TRBJ2-7 | . | medium-sized | TRBV5-1 | TGCGCCAGCAGCTTGGGTACCGACTACGAGCAGTACTTC | CASSLGTDYEQYF
TRBJ2-1 | . | once | TRBV2 | TGTGCCAGCAGCGGCTCGGGGAGAAACCAGCAGTTCTTC | CASSGSGRNQQFF
TRBJ1-2 | . | . | TRBV6-6 | TGTGCCAGCACCCTGATACAGGACTATGGCTACACCTTC | CASTLIQDYGYTF
TRBJ2-3 | TRBD2 | few | TRBV30 | TGTGCCTGGAGTTGGGGGGGTGATACGCAGTATTTT | CAWSWGGDTQYF
TRBJ1-6 | . | once | TRBV30 | TGTGCCTGGAGTCTTATCCAGGGAAGGAATTCACCCCTCCACTTT | CAWSLIQGRNSPLHF
TRBJ2-2 | . | few | TRBV7-6 | TGTGCCAGCAGCCCCTTTTTGGGCCGCGAGCTGTTTTTT | CASSPFLGRELFF
TRBJ2-1 | TRBD2 | . | TRBV7-9 | TGTGCCAGCTGGGGGGGGAATCAATATGGGCAGTTCTTC | CASWGGNQYGQFF
TRBJ2-2 | . | once | TRBV9 | TGTGCCAGCACCCATGTTGTGGGGGCAAACACCGGGGAGCTGTTTTTT | CASTHVVGANTGELFF
TRBJ2-7 | . | once | TRBV10-2 | TGCGCCAGCAGTGGTAGCTACGAGCAGTACTTC | CASSGSYEQYF
TRBJ2-1 | TRBD2 | . | TRBV19 | TGTGCCAGTAGTATAATCGAGGGAGTACCGGGACTAGCGGCACCCAGGGGCAATGAGCAGTTCTTC | CASSIIEGVPGLAAPRGNEQFF
TRBJ2-5 | TRBD2 | . | TRBV4-2 | TGTGCCAGCAGCCAAGATGGCGCTAGCGGGGGCCAAGAGACCCAGTACTTC | CASSQDGASGGQETQYF
TRBJ1-1 | TRBD1 | once | TRBV5-1 | TGCGCCAGCAGCTTAGCCCCACAGGGGCCAGACGCTGAAGCTTTCTTT | CASSLAPQGPDAEAFF
TRBJ1-1 | . | . | TRBV7-2 | TGTGCCAGCAGCAACTCTGGCCCCCCAGGGGACACTGAAGCTTTCTTT | CASSNSGPPGDTEAFF
TRBJ1-1 | TRBD1 | . | TRBV4-2 | TGTGCCAGCAGCCAAGAAATGGGGGACAGTGGAGAAGCTTTCTTT | CASSQEMGDSGEAFF
TRBJ1-6 | TRBD1 | . | TRBV19 | TGTGCCAGTAATCGCCGGGACAGGGCTAATTCACCCCTCCACTTT | CASNRRDRANSPLHF
TRBJ2-7 | TRBD2 | . | TRBV7-9 | TGTGCCAGCAGCTCAGGACTAGTGCTCTACGAGCAGTACTTC | CASSSGLVLYEQYF
TRBJ1-2 | . | . | TRBV7-9 | TGTGCCAGCAGCTTAGCCAGGGGCCTCCTTCTCTATGGCTACACCTTC | CASSLARGLLLYGYTF
TRBJ1-1 | . | . | TRBV29-1 | TGCAGCGTTGTAAAGGTTATGAACACTGAAGCTTTCTTT | CSVVKVMNTEAFF
TRBJ2-1 | . | medium-sized | TRBV7-9 | TGTGCCAGCAGCTTAGCGGGGGGGCGTACGAATGAGCAGTTCTTC | CASSLAGGRTNEQFF
TRBJ1-4 | . | . | TRBV28 | TGTGCCAGCAGCCCTCCGGACGGGCGCAGTAATGAAAAACTGTTTTTT | CASSPPDGRSNEKLFF
TRBJ2-1 | . | . | TRBV11-2 | TGTGCCAGCAGCTCTTTGGGCCCCGACAGATACAATGAGCAGTTCTTC | CASSSLGPDRYNEQFF
TRBJ2-1 | TRBD2 | . | TRBV18 | TGTGCCAGCTCACCAGGGACTAACAATGAGCAGTTCTTC | CASSPGTNNEQFF
TRBJ2-7 | . | . | TRBV18 | TGTGCCAGCTCACCGGGCAGGGGGGATCACGACGAGCAGTACTTC | CASSPGRGDHDEQYF
TRBJ2-7 | TRBD2 | once | TRBV7-2 | TGTGCCAGCAGCTTAGGGCGGGAGGTGGGCGAGCAGTACTTC | CASSLGREVGEQYF
TRBJ2-3 | TRBD2 | . | TRBV7-2 | TGTGCCAGCAGCTTGCTCGGGGGGGCGGTAGATACGCAGTATTTT | CASSLLGGAVDTQYF
TRBJ2-5 | TRBD1 | once | TRBV28 | TGTGCCAGCAGTTATCACACAGGGGGACAAGAGACCCAGTACTTC | CASSYHTGGQETQYF
TRBJ1-5 | TRBD1 | . | TRBV4-1 | TGCGCCAGCAGCCTAACCGGGACAGGGGATCAGCCCCAGCATTTT | CASSLTGTGDQPQHF
TRBJ1-3 | TRBD1 | . | TRBV29-1 | TGCAGCGTTGAGGTGACAGGGTCTGGAAACACCATATATTTT | CSVEVTGSGNTIYF
TRBJ1-1 | . | . | TRBV2 | TGTGCCAGCAGTGTTTCACGAGACACTGAAGCTTTCTTT | CASSVSRDTEAFF
TRBJ2-3 | TRBD2 | . | TRBV4-2 | TGTGCCAGCAGCCCATCCGGGACTAGCGGGGGTCTCACAGATACGCAGTATTTT | CASSPSGTSGGLTDTQYF
TRBJ2-6 | . | once | TRBV2 | TGTGCCAGCAGAGCGATAAACTCTGGGGCCAACGTCCTGACTTTC | CASRAINSGANVLTF
TRBJ2-1 | TRBD2 | . | TRBV9 | TGTGCCAGCAGCCCAGAGAGAGGGACTAGCGGCTACAATGAGCAGTTCTTC | CASSPERGTSGYNEQFF